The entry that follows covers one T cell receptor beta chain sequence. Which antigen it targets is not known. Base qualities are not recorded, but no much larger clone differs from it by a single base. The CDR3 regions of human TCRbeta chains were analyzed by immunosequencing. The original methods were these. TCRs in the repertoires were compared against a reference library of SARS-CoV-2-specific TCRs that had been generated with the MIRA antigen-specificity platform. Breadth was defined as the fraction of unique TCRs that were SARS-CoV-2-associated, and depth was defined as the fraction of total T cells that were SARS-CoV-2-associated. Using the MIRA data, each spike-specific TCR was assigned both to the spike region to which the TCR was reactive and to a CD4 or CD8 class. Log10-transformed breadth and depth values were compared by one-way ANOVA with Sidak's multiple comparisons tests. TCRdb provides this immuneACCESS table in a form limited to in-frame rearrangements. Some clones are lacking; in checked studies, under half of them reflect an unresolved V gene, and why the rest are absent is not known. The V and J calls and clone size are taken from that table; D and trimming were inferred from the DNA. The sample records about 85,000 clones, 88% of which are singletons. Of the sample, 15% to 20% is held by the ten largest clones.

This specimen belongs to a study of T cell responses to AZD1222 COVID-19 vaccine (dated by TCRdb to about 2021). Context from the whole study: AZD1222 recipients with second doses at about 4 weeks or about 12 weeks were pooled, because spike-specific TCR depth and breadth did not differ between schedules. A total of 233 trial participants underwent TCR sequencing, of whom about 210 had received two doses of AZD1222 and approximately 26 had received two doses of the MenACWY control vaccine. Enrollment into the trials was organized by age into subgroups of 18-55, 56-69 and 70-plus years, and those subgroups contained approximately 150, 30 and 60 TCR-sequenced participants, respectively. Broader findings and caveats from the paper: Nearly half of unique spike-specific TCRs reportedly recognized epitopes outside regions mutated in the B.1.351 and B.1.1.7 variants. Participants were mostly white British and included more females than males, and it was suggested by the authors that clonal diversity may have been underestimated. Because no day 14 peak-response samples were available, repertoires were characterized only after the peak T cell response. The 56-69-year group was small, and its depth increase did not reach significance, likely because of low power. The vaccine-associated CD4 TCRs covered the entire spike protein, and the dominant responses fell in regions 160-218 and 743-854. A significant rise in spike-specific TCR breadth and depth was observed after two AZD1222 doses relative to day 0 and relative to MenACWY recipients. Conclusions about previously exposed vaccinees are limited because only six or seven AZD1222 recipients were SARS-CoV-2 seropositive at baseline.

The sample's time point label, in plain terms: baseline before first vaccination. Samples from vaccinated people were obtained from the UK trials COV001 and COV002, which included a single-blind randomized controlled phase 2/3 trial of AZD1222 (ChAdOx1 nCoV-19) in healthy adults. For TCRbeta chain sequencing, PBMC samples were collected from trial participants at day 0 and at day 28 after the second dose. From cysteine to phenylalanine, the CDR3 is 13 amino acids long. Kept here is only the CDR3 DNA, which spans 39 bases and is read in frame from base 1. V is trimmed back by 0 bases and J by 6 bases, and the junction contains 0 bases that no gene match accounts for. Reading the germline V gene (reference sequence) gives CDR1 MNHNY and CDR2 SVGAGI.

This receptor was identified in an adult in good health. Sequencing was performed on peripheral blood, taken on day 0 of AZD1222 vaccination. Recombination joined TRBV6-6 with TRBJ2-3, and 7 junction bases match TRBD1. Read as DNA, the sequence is TGTGCCAGCAGTTACTCGGACAGGGATACGCAGTATTTT. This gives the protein CASSYSDRDTQYF.